This TCR beta chain stems from a study of blood T cell repertoires in COVID-19. Here immunoSEQ multiplex PCR was the method, and the copy in TCRdb shows in-frame clones only, minus some. This sample carries about 190,000 clones, roughly 82% of them seen once, and the ten largest clones take about 8%. This CDR3 has 15 residues. Trimming removed 6 bases at V and 3 bases at J, with 14 bases between. Germline-derived CDR1 and CDR2 are MNHEY and SMNVEV (reference sequence). The specimen was peripheral blood. The gene calls are TRBV27 and TRBJ1-4; maybe TRBD1 (6 bases). This receptor was taken from a woman aged 60-75 years with COVID-19, enrolled during active disease. This CDR3 reads CASRDTGRANEKLFF. Written as DNA, the CDR3 is TGTGCCAGCAGGGATACAGGGCGAGCTAATGAAAAACTGTTTTTT.